These 11 T cell receptor beta chains came from one sample sequenced in a study of graft-versus-host responses after intestinal transplantation. No antigen has been assigned to these receptors. Clones were sequenced by immunoSEQ multiplex PCR, and TCRdb holds only the in-frame ones, with some missing. The data hold about 84,000 clones, with 75% to 95% observed a single time. The material was unstimulated CD4+ T cells sorted from spleen or lymph node cells, obtained before transplant. The receptors were gathered from a human donor who was the organ donor for an intestinal transplant.

The chain couples TRBV7-6 to TRBJ1-1, with TRBD1 matching 7 bases. This CDR3 is 16 amino acids long. Germline V gives CDR1 SGHVS, CDR2 FNYEAQ. J lost 1 base, V lost 1 base, and 6 bases had no gene match. The CDR3 spells CASSLGYRGGNTEAFF. The CDR3 DNA reads as TGTGCCAGCAGCTTAGGCTACAGGGGTGGGAACACTGAAGCTTTCTTT.

The J gene is TRBJ1-5, the V gene TRBV2; D call uncertain. CDR1 is SNHLY, CDR2 FYNNEI, per germline. The length of the CDR3 is 14 residues. Trimming removed 4 bases at V and 0 bases at J, with 7 bases between. The CDR3 DNA sequence: TGTGCCAGCAGTGCAGGATATAGCAATCAGCCCCAGCATTTT. Residues: CASSAGYSNQPQHF. Full variable domain (rest looked up from reference TRBV2 and TRBJ1-5): EPEVTQTPSHQVTQMGQEVILRCVPISNHLYFYWYRQILGQKVEFLVSFYNNEISEKSEIFDDQFSVERPDGSNFTLKIRSTKLEDSAMYFCASSAGYSNQPQHFGDGTRLSIL.

In nucleotides, the CDR3 is TGTGCCAGCAGTTCCCCACTGGACAGGGGGTCCTACGAGCAGTACTTC. Encoded protein: CASSSPLDRGSYEQYF. This sequence joins TRBV6-6 and TRBJ2-7; TRBD1 matches 10 bases. CDR3 size: 16 residues. V shed 4 bases and J 1 base; nucleotides not matched to a gene: 7. Germline V gene data show CDR1 as MNHNY and CDR2 as SVGAGI (reference sequence).

The chain combines TRBV11-3 with TRBJ2-5, with D unclear. The CDR3 has 11 residues. Trimming left V 2 bases short and J 5 bases short, with 3 bases between. Per the germline V gene, CDR1 is SGHNT and CDR2 is YENEEA. The CDR3 loop is CASSLRETQYF. Here the CDR3 DNA reads TGTGCCAGCAGCTTACGGGAGACCCAGTACTTC.

This chain links TRBV19 with TRBJ2-4; the match to TRBD1 covers 12 bases. The ends lost 1 base at V and 0 bases at J; junction bases unmatched: 10. CDR3 size: 20 residues. Per the germline V gene, CDR1 is LNHDA and CDR2 is SQIVND (reference sequence). This CDR3 reads CASSIGPGQGAILAKNIQYF. The CDR3 DNA is TGTGCCAGTAGTATAGGCCCGGGACAGGGGGCGATCCTAGCCAAAAACATTCAGTACTTC.

The chain links TRBV7-9 to TRBJ2-1, with TRBD2 matching 12 bases. The CDR3 contains 14 residues. Looked up from germline, CDR1 is SEHNR and CDR2 is FQNEAQ (reference sequence). The junction had 11 bases not matched to a gene; V was cut back by 5 bases and J by 15 bases. In DNA form, the CDR3 reads TGTGCCAGCAGCGCCGGACTAGCGGGACCCCCCCCGTTCTTC. This encodes CASSAGLAGPPPFF.

The rearrangement links TRBV29-1 to TRBJ1-1; 12 bases agree with TRBD1. Trimming took 7 bases from V and 0 from J; bases not matched to a gene: 12. The length of the CDR3 is 17 residues. The germline V gene has CDR1 SQVTM and CDR2 ANQGSEA. The CDR3 coding sequence is TGCAGCGCGCAAGACACCGGGACAGGGGGCATGAACACTGAAGCTTTCTTT. It yields the protein CSAQDTGTGGMNTEAFF.

The chain couples TRBV2 to TRBJ1-2, with D maybe TRBD1 (6 bases). V was shortened by 1 base and J by 1 base, with 16 bases between the two germline ends. This CDR3 region has 17 residues. The germline gives CDR1 SNHLY, CDR2 FYNNEI. The CDR3 nucleotides read TGTGCCAGCAGTGAAGGTTTCAGGGGAAGGAATAACTATGGCTACACCTTC. It codes for CASSEGFRGRNNYGYTF.

This sequence joins TRBV7-9 and TRBJ2-7, with 7 positions matching TRBD1. The trim removed 6 bases at V and 1 base at J, leaving 3 bases unmatched. Per germline, CDR1 SEHNR and CDR2 FQNEAQ (reference sequence). This CDR3 has 13 residues. CDR3 coding DNA: TGTGCCAGCAGAGACAGGGAATCCTACGAGCAGTACTTC. Protein sequence: CASRDRESYEQYF.

As to this clone: The germline gene is not matched at one end of the junction; a read error may be the cause. The chain links TRBV5-1 to TRBJ2-7; possibly TRBD1 for D (6 bases). Germline V CDR1 and CDR2: SGHRS, YFSETQ. The CDR3 loop spans 16 amino acids. CDR3 residues: CAGSLGGGASSYEQYF. In nucleotides, the CDR3 is TGCGCCGGCAGCTTGGGTGGGGGCGCTTCGTCCTACGAGCAGTACTTC.

This clone was detected only once. This sequence joins TRBV27 and TRBJ2-3; 7 bases agree with TRBD1. V was pared by 7 bases and J by 5 bases, with 6 bases of the junction left unmatched. CDR3 length: 13 amino acids. Germline V gene lookup returns CDR1 MNHEY and CDR2 SMNVEV (reference sequence). The CDR3 here is CASKSGGKDTQYF. CDR3 DNA sequence: TGTGCCAGCAAATCAGGGGGTAAAGATACGCAGTATTTT.